These 4 T cell receptor beta chains came from one sample sequenced in a study of Tregs in tolerant kidney transplant recipients. Profiling relied on immunoSEQ multiplex PCR, and the TCRdb table lists in-frame clones only, not all of them. Of about 83,000 clones in the sample, roughly 98% were seen once. Material: CD4+ T cells from blood, obtained before the transplant. The receptors were gathered from a human donor who received a combined kidney and bone marrow transplant.

The V gene is TRBV7-2, the J gene TRBJ2-3; 9 nucleotides agree with TRBD1. The J segment lost 5 bases and the V segment lost 4 bases, leaving 7 bases of the junction unmatched. The CDR3 runs to 15 residues. The V gene's germline CDR1 is SGHTA and CDR2 FQGNSA. CDR3 coding DNA: TGTGCCAGCAGCTCCTGGACAGGGGCGCGAGATACGCAGTATTTT. Translated: CASSSWTGARDTQYF.

This chain joins TRBV11-2 and TRBJ2-1, with 7 bases that match TRBD2. Looked up from germline, CDR1 is SGHAT and CDR2 is FQNNGV. The CDR3 contains 14 residues. Trimming at V came to 7 bases and at J to 6 bases, leaving 9 bases not matched to a gene. CDR3 in amino acids: CASTEWGRANEQFF. CDR3 coding DNA: TGTGCCAGCACCGAGTGGGGGAGGGCCAATGAGCAGTTCTTC.

The chain couples TRBV7-4 to TRBJ1-5; 9 bases align to TRBD1. Germline V gene sequence: CDR1 SGHVT, CDR2 SQSDAQ. The length of the CDR3 is 17 residues. V shed 5 bases, J shed 1 base, and the junction held 9 bases outside the gene matches. The CDR3 nucleotides are TGTGCCAGCAGCATGGGACAGGGAAATAAGAGCAATCAGCCCCAGCATTTT. It encodes CASSMGQGNKSNQPQHF.

V and J are TRBV7-9 and TRBJ2-3, with 12 bases lining up with TRBD2. Losses at the gene ends were 7 bases for V and 1 base for J; bases not matched to a gene: 6. Looked up from germline, CDR1 is SEHNR and CDR2 is FQNEAQ (reference sequence). The CDR3 runs 16 residues. The CDR3 is CASILAGGPGTDTQYF. Written as DNA, the CDR3 is TGTGCCAGCATCCTAGCGGGAGGGCCGGGCACAGATACGCAGTATTTT.